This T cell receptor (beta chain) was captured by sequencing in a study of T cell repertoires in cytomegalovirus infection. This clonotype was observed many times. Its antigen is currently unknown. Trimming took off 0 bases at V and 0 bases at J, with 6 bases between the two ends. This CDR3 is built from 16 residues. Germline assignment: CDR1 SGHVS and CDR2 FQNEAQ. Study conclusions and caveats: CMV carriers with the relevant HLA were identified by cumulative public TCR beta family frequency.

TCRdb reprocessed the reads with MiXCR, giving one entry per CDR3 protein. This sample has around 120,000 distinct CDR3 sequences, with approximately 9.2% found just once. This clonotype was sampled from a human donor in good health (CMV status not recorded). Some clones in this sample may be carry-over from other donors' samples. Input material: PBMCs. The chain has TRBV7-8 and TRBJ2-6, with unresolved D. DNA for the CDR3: TGTGCCAGCAGCTTAGCCCCGGACTCTGGGGCCAACGTCCTGACTTTC. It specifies CASSLAPDSGANVLTF.